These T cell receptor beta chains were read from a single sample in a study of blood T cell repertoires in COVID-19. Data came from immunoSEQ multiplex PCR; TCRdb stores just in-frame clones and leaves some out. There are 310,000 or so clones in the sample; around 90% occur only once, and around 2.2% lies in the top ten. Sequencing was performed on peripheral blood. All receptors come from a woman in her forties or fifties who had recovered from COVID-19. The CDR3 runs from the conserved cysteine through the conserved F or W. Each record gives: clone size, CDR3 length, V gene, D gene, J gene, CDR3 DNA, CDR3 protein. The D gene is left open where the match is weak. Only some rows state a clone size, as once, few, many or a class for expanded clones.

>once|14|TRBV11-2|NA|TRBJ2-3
TGTGCCAGCAGCCCCTATAAAGCGCCGGATACGCAGTATTTT
CASSPYKAPDTQYF
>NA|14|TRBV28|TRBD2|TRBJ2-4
TGTGCCAGCAGTTTATCAGGGAGGGGTGGCATTCAGTACTTC
CASSLSGRGGIQYF
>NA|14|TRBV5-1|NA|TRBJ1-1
TGCGCCAGCAGCGCTGGAGGTAGGGGGACTGAAGCTTTCTTT
CASSAGGRGTEAFF
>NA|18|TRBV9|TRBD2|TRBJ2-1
TGTGCCAGCAGCGGCGGGTCCGGGACTAGCGGGAGGAGGGATGAGCAGTTCTTC
CASSGGSGTSGRRDEQFF
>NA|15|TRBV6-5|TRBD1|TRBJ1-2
TGTGCCAGCAGTTACCGAACCAGGGGGCGGAAGGGCTACACCTTC
CASSYRTRGRKGYTF
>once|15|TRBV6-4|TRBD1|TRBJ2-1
TGTGCCAGCAGCACTGACAGGGGGTCCTACAATGAGCAGTTCTTC
CASSTDRGSYNEQFF
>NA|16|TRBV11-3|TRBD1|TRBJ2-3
TGTGCCAGCAGCTCAGGTCGGGACAGGGCCACAGATACGCAGTATTTT
CASSSGRDRATDTQYF
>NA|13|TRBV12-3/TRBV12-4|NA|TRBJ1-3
TGTGCCAGCAGTTCCTTCGGGGGAAACACCATATATTTT
CASSSFGGNTIYF
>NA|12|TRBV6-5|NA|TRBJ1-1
TGTGCCAGCTGCCAGGGGAACACTGAAGCTTTCTTT
CASCQGNTEAFF
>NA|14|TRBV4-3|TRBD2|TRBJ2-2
TGCGCCAGCAGCCAGACTAGCGCCACCGGGGAGCTGTTTTTT
CASSQTSATGELFF
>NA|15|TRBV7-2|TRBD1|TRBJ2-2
TGTGCCAGCAGCTTAGGGCAGGGGGCCACCGGGGAGCTGTTTTTT
CASSLGQGATGELFF
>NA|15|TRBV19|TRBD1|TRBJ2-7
TGTGCCAGTAGTGTGTACAGGGGGCGCAAGTACGAGCAGTACTTC
CASSVYRGRKYEQYF
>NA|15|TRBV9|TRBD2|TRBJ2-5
TGTGCCAGCAGCGGACTAGCGCCCCCTCAAGAGACCCAGTACTTC
CASSGLAPPQETQYF
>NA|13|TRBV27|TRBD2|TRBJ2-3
TGTGCCAGCAGACGGGGGGGCACAGATACGCAGTATTTT
CASRRGGTDTQYF
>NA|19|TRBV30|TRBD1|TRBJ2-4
TGTGCCTGGAGTGTAGCGGGCAGGGGGCTAGTCAGGGCCAAAAACATTCAGTACTTC
CAWSVAGRGLVRAKNIQYF
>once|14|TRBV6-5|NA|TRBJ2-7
TGTGCCAGCCGGGACCTACAGGGATCCTACGAGCAGTACTTC
CASRDLQGSYEQYF